Presented here are 15 T cell receptor beta chains from one specimen sequenced in a study of cytomegalovirus exposure and HLA in healthy donors. Profiled with immunoSEQ multiplex PCR; TCRdb holds only in-frame clones, not every one. The table records over 100,000 clones, about 91% of them present only once. The sequenced sample consisted of PBMCs. The origin of the receptors is a young woman in good health and CMV-seronegative.

This chain links TRBV11-3 with TRBJ2-2, with D unclear. The CDR3 length is 12 residues. V gave up 5 bases and J gave up 4 bases, with 5 bases separating them. Germline V CDR1 and CDR2: SGHNT, YENEEA. The CDR3 sequence is CASSTGTGELFF. CDR3 DNA: TGTGCCAGCAGCACGGGCACCGGGGAGCTGTTTTTT. Drawing the rest from reference TRBV11-3 and TRBJ2-2, the complete variable domain is EAGVVQSPRYKIIEKKQPVAFWCNPISGHNTLYWYLQNLGQGPELLIRYENEEAVDDSQLPKDRFSAERLKGVDSTLKIQPAELGDSAVYLCASSTGTGELFFGEGSRLTVL.

The chain couples TRBV10-3 to TRBJ1-2; 9 bases line up with TRBD1. The CDR3 is made up of 12 amino acids. V dropped 5 bases and J dropped 9; count of bases not matched to a gene: 4. Per the germline V gene, CDR1 is ENHRY and CDR2 is SYGVKD. CDR3 region: CAISSDRGSYTF. CDR3 in DNA: TGTGCCATCAGTTCTGACAGGGGGAGCTACACCTTC.

This clone was seen only a few times. The chain couples TRBV11-2 to TRBJ1-6; D gene unclear. Trimming took 2 bases from V and 9 from J, leaving 5 bases between them. The CDR3 has 12 amino acids. Germline loops: CDR1 SGHAT, CDR2 FQNNGV. This CDR3 is CASSLISSPLHF. The CDR3 bases are TGTGCCAGCAGCTTAATCAGTTCACCCCTCCACTTT.

CDR3 in amino acids: CASRKVGVGAFF. The CDR3 nucleotides are TGCGCCAGCAGAAAGGTCGGGGTTGGAGCTTTCTTT. This chain joins TRBV10-2 and TRBJ1-1; D unresolved. This CDR3 region has 12 residues. Trimming took off 6 bases at V and 10 bases at J, with 15 bases between the two ends. Germline V gene sequence: CDR1 WSHSY, CDR2 SAAADI.

This chain connects TRBV6-5 to TRBJ1-3; no firm D call. Trimming cost V 0 bases and J 5 bases, with 14 bases left between them. The CDR3 covers 16 residues. Germline V gene data show CDR1 as MNHEY and CDR2 as SVGAGI. The CDR3 loop is CASSYSIMSIRNTIYF. The CDR3 bases are TGTGCCAGCAGTTACTCGATAATGAGCATAAGAAACACCATATATTTT.

This clone was detected only once. V gene TRBV5-1 combines with J gene TRBJ2-3; TRBD1 agrees at 11 bases. Unmatched junction bases numbered 4, after V lost 4 bases and J lost 0 bases. Germline V gene data show CDR1 as SGHRS and CDR2 as YFSETQ. The CDR3 covers 16 residues. CDR3 residues: CASSPDRGPSTDTQYF. Written as DNA, the CDR3 is TGCGCCAGCAGCCCGGACAGGGGGCCCAGCACAGATACGCAGTATTTT.

CDR3 DNA sequence: TGTGCCAGTAGTTTGGACTCACTAGGAGCTTTCTTT. Translated: CASSLDSLGAFF. J is TRBJ1-1 and V is TRBV19; D is unresolved. This CDR3 is built from 12 residues. Deletions cut 5 bases from V and 10 bases from J, with 14 bases between. Germline CDR1 LNHDA, CDR2 SQIVND (reference sequence).

The V call is TRBV27, the J call TRBJ1-2; the D gene is possibly TRBD1 (6 bases). The V end lost 10 bases, the J end lost 7 bases, and 19 bases lay between the germline ends. This CDR3 region has 13 residues. Germline V gene lookup returns CDR1 MNHEY and CDR2 SMNVEV (reference sequence). In DNA form, the CDR3 reads TGTGCCACAGCAGGGTTAGGGGGTTTTGGCTACACCTTC. It yields the protein CATAGLGGFGYTF.

This clone has just one count. CDR3: CAIRREPGQPQHF. The CDR3 DNA follows: TGTGCCATCAGACGGGAGCCTGGTCAGCCCCAGCATTTT. The chain uses TRBV10-3 and TRBJ1-5; D is uncertain. CDR1 is ENHRY, CDR2 SYGVKD, per germline. V was shortened by 6 bases and J by 6 bases, with 12 bases between the two germline ends. This CDR3 is 13 amino acids long.

This clone was seen more than once but under ten times. The chain combines TRBV27 with TRBJ1-6, with a possible D match to TRBD1 (6 bases). CDR3 length equals 14 residues. Trimming stripped 8 bases from V and 0 bases from J, with 8 bases between. Germline CDR1 reads MNHEY; CDR2 reads SMNVEV (reference sequence). The CDR3 nucleotides are TGTGCCAGCCAGGGGAGCTCCTATAATTCACCCCTCCACTTT. It codes for CASQGSSYNSPLHF.

In the case of this clone: The sample contains more than one DNA sequence encoding this CDR3. As DNA, the CDR3 is TGTGCCAGCAGGAGGACAGGGGACTATGGCTACACCTTC. This codes for CASRRTGDYGYTF. The chain employs TRBV6-5 and TRBJ1-2, with 9 bases aligning to TRBD1. The CDR3 covers 13 residues. Germline V gene lookup returns CDR1 MNHEY and CDR2 SVGAGI. V dropped 6 bases and J dropped 3; count of bases not matched to a gene: 2.

The J gene is TRBJ2-7, the V gene TRBV5-4, with 7 bases matching TRBD1. Per the germline V gene, CDR1 is SGHNT and CDR2 is YYREEE (reference sequence). The CDR3 contains 15 residues. The V segment lost 4 bases and the J segment 3 bases; nucleotides outside the gene matches: 10. The CDR3 sequence: CASSVQGSSYYEQYF. The CDR3 region has the DNA TGTGCCAGCAGCGTACAGGGGTCCTCCTACTACGAGCAGTACTTC.

The V gene is TRBV25-1, the J gene TRBJ1-2, with D uncertain. This CDR3 region has 12 residues. Germline CDR1 reads MGHDK; CDR2 reads SYGVNS. The V end was cut by 6 bases, the J end by 5 bases, with 10 bases between. The CDR3 is CASRESVYGYTF. The CDR3 coding sequence is TGTGCCAGCAGGGAGTCCGTGTATGGCTACACCTTC.

This clone has a single count. The chain is built from TRBV6-6 and TRBJ2-7, with TRBD1 matching 8 bases. The CDR3 is 15 residues long. V was clipped by 0 bases and J by 2 bases; unmatched bases: 3. Germline V gene lookup returns CDR1 MNHNY and CDR2 SVGAGI (reference sequence). As DNA, the CDR3 is TGTGCCAGCAGTTACTCAGGACAGGGTCCCTACGAGCAGTACTTC. This sequence encodes CASSYSGQGPYEQYF.

The V gene is TRBV6-5, the J gene TRBJ2-6; perhaps TRBD2 as D (5 bases). The V end was cut by 4 bases, the J end by 2 bases, with 9 bases between. Germline CDR1 is MNHEY and CDR2 is SVGAGI. The CDR3 runs 15 residues. Here the CDR3 DNA reads TGTGCCAGCAGTTTGAAGGGAGCTGGGGCCAACGTCCTGACTTTC. Translation: CASSLKGAGANVLTF.